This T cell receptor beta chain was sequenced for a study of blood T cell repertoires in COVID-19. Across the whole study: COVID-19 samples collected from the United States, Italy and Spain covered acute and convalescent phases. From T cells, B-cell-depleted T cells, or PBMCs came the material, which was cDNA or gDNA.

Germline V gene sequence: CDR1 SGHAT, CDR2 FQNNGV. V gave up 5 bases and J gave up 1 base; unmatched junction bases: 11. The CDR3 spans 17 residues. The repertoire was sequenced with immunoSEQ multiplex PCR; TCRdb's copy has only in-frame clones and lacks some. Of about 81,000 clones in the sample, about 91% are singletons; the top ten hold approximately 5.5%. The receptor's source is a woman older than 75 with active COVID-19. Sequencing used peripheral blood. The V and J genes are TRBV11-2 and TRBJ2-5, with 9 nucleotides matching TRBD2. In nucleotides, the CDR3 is TGTGCCAGCAGCCCAGCATTAGATAGCGGGGGCCAAGAGACCCAGTACTTC. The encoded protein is CASSPALDSGGQETQYF. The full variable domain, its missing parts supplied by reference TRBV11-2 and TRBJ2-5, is EAGVAQSPRYKIIEKRQSVAFWCNPISGHATLYWYQQILGQGPKLLIQFQNNGVVDDSQLPKDRFSAERLKGVDSTLKIQPAKLEDSAVYLCASSPALDSGGQETQYFGPGTRLLVL.